Presented here are 15 T cell receptor beta chains from one specimen sequenced in a study of T cell repertoires in cytomegalovirus infection. MiXCR, run by TCRdb on the reads, gives a single entry per CDR3 protein. The sample carries 510,000 or so distinct CDR3 sequences, 26% recorded once. The sequenced material came from PBMCs. The origin of the receptors is a human donor in good health (CMV status not recorded). Some clones in this sample may be carry-over from other donors' samples.

The sample holds a few counts of this clonotype. This chain connects TRBV7-3 to TRBJ2-2; D gene unclear. Germline V gene data show CDR1 as SGHTA and CDR2 as FQGTGA. The CDR3 extends over 11 amino acids. V lost 4 bases to trimming and J lost 7 bases, with 4 bases between them. The CDR3 bases are TGTGCCAGCAGCTCGAGCGGGGAGCTGTTTTTT. It encodes CASSSSGELFF.

This clonotype has only a few counts. The chain carries TRBV5-5 and TRBJ1-1; D is uncertain. Trimming took 4 bases from V and 6 from J, leaving 25 bases between them. This CDR3 has 17 residues. CDR1 and CDR2 (germline): SGHKS, YYEKEE (reference sequence). The CDR3 spells CASSRTPLGSQRAEAFF. CDR3 DNA: TGTGCCAGCAGCCGGACCCCCCTAGGCAGCCAGAGGGCTGAAGCTTTCTTT.

This clonotype came up a few times. The V and J genes are TRBV15 and TRBJ2-1; no clear D. The CDR3 is 17 residues long. Germline CDR1 LNHNV, CDR2 YYDKDF (reference sequence). V was clipped by 0 bases and J by 3 bases, with 15 bases between them. CDR3 in DNA: TGTGCCACCAGCAGAGAGCTAGAACGCAGTCTCTACAATGAGCAGTTCTTC. This codes for CATSRELERSLYNEQFF.

The chain is built from TRBV7-3 and TRBJ2-5, with 7 bases lining up with TRBD2. V lost 5 bases, J lost 1 base, and 7 bases stayed unmatched. Germline CDR1 and CDR2: SGHTA and FQGTGA. The CDR3 contains 15 residues. The CDR3 here is CASSHAGDLQETQYF. The CDR3, as DNA: TGTGCCAGCAGCCACGCGGGGGACCTCCAAGAGACCCAGTACTTC.

The sample holds a few counts of this clonotype. The V and J genes are TRBV5-6 and TRBJ1-2; D is uncertain. The CDR3 is made up of 11 amino acids. Germline CDR1 reads SGHDT; CDR2 reads YYEEEE. The germline V and J ends were trimmed by 0 bases and 14 bases, with 11 bases remaining between them. The CDR3 loop is CASSLVDRETF. For the CDR3, the DNA is TGTGCCAGCAGCTTGGTAGACCGGGAAACCTTC.

In this sample, this clonotype turned up a few times. This chain links TRBV28 with TRBJ2-7, with 11 bases fitting TRBD2. Germline assignment: CDR1 MDHEN and CDR2 SYDVKM. J was trimmed by 1 base and V by 10 bases; bases with no gene match: 9. CDR3 length: 15 amino acids. The CDR3 loop reads CAITTSGTSSYEQYF. Here the CDR3 DNA reads TGTGCCATTACGACTAGCGGGACTTCTTCCTACGAGCAGTACTTC.

This clonotype showed up just a few times. V usage is TRBV29-1 and J usage is TRBJ2-3; TRBD2 aligns across 16 bases. This CDR3 region has 14 residues. V trimming: 7 bases; J trimming: 4 bases; junction bases outside the gene matches: 2. Germline V gene lookup returns CDR1 SQVTM and CDR2 ANQGSEA. The CDR3 DNA reads as TGCAGCGGGGGGACTAGCGGGAGGGCAGATACGCAGTATTTT. Amino acid sequence: CSGGTSGRADTQYF.

The V call is TRBV10-2, the J call TRBJ1-2; 7 bases match TRBD1. V lost 7 bases and J lost 8; bases outside the gene matches: 16. CDR3 length: 15 residues. CDR1 is WSHSY, CDR2 SAAADI, per germline. CDR3 DNA sequence: TGCGCCAGCACACGGACAGGAACCATCGTAGGGGGCTACACCTTC. Translating it yields CASTRTGTIVGGYTF.

This clonotype appeared a few times. The chain has TRBV4-1 and TRBJ2-1; TRBD2 agrees at 16 bases. Per the germline V gene, CDR1 is MGHRA and CDR2 is YSYEKL. The CDR3 totals 20 residues. V shed 1 base, J shed 6 bases, and the junction held 12 bases outside the gene matches. The CDR3 nucleotides read TGCGCCAGCAGCCAAGCCGAATCCGGGACTAGCGGGAGGGCCGGCAATGAGCAGTTCTTC. Residues: CASSQAESGTSGRAGNEQFF.

The chain is built from TRBV7-2 and TRBJ2-5, with TRBD2 matching 7 bases. The CDR3 sequence is 12 residues long. Germline V gives CDR1 SGHTA, CDR2 FQGNSA. The ends lost 5 bases at V and 9 bases at J; junction bases unmatched: 6. CDR3 sequence reads: CASSQRGYAQYF. The CDR3 DNA sequence: TGTGCCAGCAGCCAGCGGGGATATGCCCAGTACTTC.

This clonotype was seen a handful of times. The CDR3 coding sequence is TGTGCCAGTAGTGACCGGGACAGGGGAGGCAATGAGCAGTTCTTC. This gives the protein CASSDRDRGGNEQFF. The rearrangement joins TRBV19 to TRBJ2-1; the match to TRBD1 covers 10 bases. V dropped 5 bases and J dropped 6; count of bases not matched to a gene: 7. This CDR3 has 15 amino acids. From germline, CDR1 is LNHDA and CDR2 SQIVND (reference sequence).

There are a few counts of this clonotype. The chain employs TRBV30 and TRBJ2-3, with D uncertain. V lost 0 bases, J lost 0 bases, and 7 bases lay in between. In germline, CDR1 is GTSNPN, CDR2 SVGIG (reference sequence). There are 14 residues in the CDR3. The CDR3 DNA reads TGTGCCTGGAGTGTAAGTTGGAGCACAGATACGCAGTATTTT. This translates into CAWSVSWSTDTQYF.

The chain joins TRBV5-5 to TRBJ2-2; D is undetermined. The CDR3 contains 15 residues. Germline V gene data show CDR1 as SGHKS and CDR2 as YYEKEE (reference sequence). Trimming took off 2 bases at V and 1 base at J, with 9 bases between the two ends. CDR3 loop: CASSFQHMNTGELFF. In DNA form, the CDR3 reads TGTGCCAGCAGCTTCCAACATATGAACACCGGGGAGCTGTTTTTT.

In this sample, this clonotype turned up many times. The V gene is TRBV7-2, the J gene TRBJ1-1; the D gene is possibly TRBD1 (5 bases). Trimming removed 3 bases from V and 3 bases from J, with 11 bases in between. This CDR3 region has 14 residues. From germline, CDR1 is SGHTA and CDR2 FQGNSA. The DNA of the CDR3 is TGTGCCAGCAGCTTCCTAAAGGGGTACACTGAAGCTTTCTTT. Its protein is CASSFLKGYTEAFF.

In its sample, this clonotype was seen a few times. The CDR3 DNA follows: TGTGCCAGCAGCTTGATCCAGTTCGGACACTCGTCTAGCTATGGCTACACCTTC. Amino acid sequence: CASSLIQFGHSSSYGYTF. The chain recombines TRBV5-6 with TRBJ1-2; tentative D call: TRBD1 (5 bases). Trimming shortened V by 1 base and J by 4 bases, and 23 bases separated the two germline ends. This CDR3 spans 18 amino acids. Germline loops: CDR1 SGHDT, CDR2 YYEEEE. The whole variable domain, remainder taken from reference TRBV5-6 and TRBJ1-2, is DAGVTQSPTHLIKTRGQQVTLRCSPKSGHDTVSWYQQALGQGPQFIFQYYEEEERQRGNFPDRFSGHQFPNYSSELNVNALLLGDSALYLCASSLIQFGHSSSYGYTFGSGTRLTVV.